This T cell receptor beta chain was documented in a study of identical twins (dated by TCRdb to 2016 to 2018). Background for the entire study: To test whether fetal clonotypes persist, the study used deep sequencing on TCR alpha and beta repertoires from monozygotic twins, unrelated adults of various ages, and cord blood. To rule out contamination, replicate twin experiments were performed at different times with different library preparation protocols.

Broader findings and caveats from the paper: Zero-insertion analyses could be partly confounded by invariant T cells such as MAIT and iNKT, though diverse VJ usage argued against such confounding for most clonotypes. Because the same donors could not be followed over many years, the conclusions relied on cross-sectional statistical analysis. Abundant cord blood beta clonotypes carried fewer insertions; young adult naive repertoires showed a weaker similar trend, while memory repertoires showed none. In beta out-of-frame sequences, excess twin sharing was weaker, because having fewer shared sequences lowered the signal-to-noise ratio. Out-of-frame TCR alpha sharing in monozygotic twins was systematically underestimated by recombination models, whereas sharing between unrelated individuals was in agreement with the recombination models. Compared with coincidental sharing between unrelated individuals, an excess of low generation-probability sequences was observed among out-of-frame TCR alpha sequences shared between twins.

Only healthy Caucasian donors were included. The twin cohort consisted of three pairs of female monozygotic twins, all aged 18 to 29 years. CD4+ and CD8+ T cell populations were isolated with positive isolation kits from Invitrogen. Receptor libraries were prepared by 5' RACE. TCRdb shows the sequencer as Illumina HiSeq 2000. Template switching introduced a universal primer binding site; the final cDNA contained a unique molecular identifier, enabling accurate counting of TCR cDNA molecules. Specific primers in the conserved constant-segment region were used to synthesize first-strand cDNA for the TCR alpha and beta chains. To control for contamination, each cDNA library was double barcoded with a SMART-Mk sample barcode plus Illumina barcodes. TruSeq adapter sequences, together with Illumina sample barcodes, were added in two successive PCR steps. The TCR alpha and beta cDNA libraries were sequenced on the Illumina HiSeq platform using custom primers. As for the original processing: MiGEC processed the raw reads to extract unique molecular identifiers, while MiXCR was used to determine the CDR3 positions. For each individual, recombination models were inferred using an EM algorithm with the repgenHMM and IGoR tools. Shared clonotypes were analyzed with the tcR package in R, and sharing was normalized by the product of cloneset sizes. To study raw recombination free of thymic and clonal selection effects, out-of-frame nonproductive sequences were analyzed. TCRdb cleaned the public reads at Q25 with fastp, built clones with MiXCR and kept in-frame beta chains. All rows with the same CDR3 protein become a single entry with the most common DNA and genes. TCRdb assigned the V and J calls; the authors' analysis was not used. The table for this sample lists approximately 190,000 distinct CDR3 sequences; 15% to 20% of them were counted only once. 35% to 50% of the sample rests with the top ten.

On this clonotype itself: The antigen this receptor binds is unknown. Per-nucleotide qualities are absent, and no much larger clonotype sits a single base away.

The same sample was also used in a study of T cells expressing NK-cell markers. The second investigation adds: TCR beta-chain repertoires were profiled in sorted CD3+CD56+NKG2C+, CD3+CD56+NKG2C- and CD3+CD56-NKG2C+ T-cell subsets from roughly eight donors. Of the eight sequenced donors, seven were found to be HCMV-seropositive and one was found to be HCMV-seronegative. In several experiments an anti-gammadeltaTCR antibody was added to restrict sorting to alphabetaTCR-expressing T cells. In roughly six donors, the dominant CD3+CD56+NKG2C+ clonotypes were among the top 10 CD8+ clonotypes and accounted for about 1.0-7.5% of CD8+ T cells. Those dominant clonotypes were again the most abundant among CD3+CD56-NKG2C+ cells in a few donors, at roughly 25-60.1%. It remained unclear whether the expanded NKG2C-expressing T cell clones were specific for HCMV antigens. The study sequenced eight donors, all healthy volunteers chosen at random: three men and five women. HCMV serostatus was determined by detecting HCMV-specific IgG in serum with a commercial ELISA kit. MIGEC handled demultiplexing of the reads and grouping by UMI, while MiTCR was used to assemble and quantify clonotypes. To remove erroneous sequences, TCR cDNA sequences were retained only when supported by two or more reads. The tcR package was used for downstream repertoire analysis, with clonotypes matched between fractions based on CDR3 nucleotide sequence plus V segment. Antigen specificity was annotated against VDJdb with VDJmatch, allowing one amino acid substitution in CDR3.

The clonotype originates from a woman under 30 in good health. The sample comprised CD8+ T cells sorted from blood.

The CDR3 corresponds to CASTTPRSVDTQYF. The nucleotide sequence reads TGTGCCAGCACCACCCCCCGGAGCGTAGATACGCAGTATTTT. The receptor chain draws on TRBV12-3 or TRBV12-4 and TRBJ2-3; the D gene assignment is ambiguous. The CDR3 runs 14 residues from the cysteine to the phenylalanine. Only the CDR3 DNA is retained, 42 bases long and in frame from the first base. V and J are truncated by 7 bases and 5 bases respectively, leaving an intervening sequence of 16 bases.